This T cell receptor beta chain was identified in a study of shared clonotypes between healthy human individuals. Germline CDR1 is ENHRY and CDR2 is SYGVKD. The CDR3 totals 16 residues. V was trimmed by 0 bases and J by 4 bases, leaving 12 bases between them. Assay: immunoSEQ multiplex PCR; the TCRdb copy retains only in-frame clones and omits some. The sample lists over 2,000,000 clones, around 95% occurring once. The naive CD8 population came from CD45RO-negative cells selected for CCR7, without terminally differentiated effector memory CD45RA+ cells. The gene calls are TRBV10-3 and TRBJ2-2; no definite D call. The clonotype originates from a man between 18 and 35 years old in good health. Some clones in this sample may be carry-over from other donors' samples. Sequences were obtained from naive CD8+ T cells from PBMCs. CDR3 bases: TGTGCCATCAGTGAGTCGGCGACTCGAGCCACCGGGGAGCTGTTTTTT. Protein product: CAISESATRATGELFF.